This entry lists 26 T cell receptor beta chains sequenced from one sample in a study of human T cells and chemical hapten exposure. Each CDR3 protein gets one entry after TCRdb re-called the RACE reads with MiXCR. Of 150,000 to 200,000 distinct CDR3 sequences detected, roughly 25% appear once; the ten largest clones hold about 2%. The sample's time point: patch test 3, about 24 weeks after DPC sensitization. As for treatment: therapeutic diphenylcyclopropenone sensitization with weekly scalp DPC. The sample was whole blood, taken in connection with sensitization to the hapten diphenylcyclopropenone (DPC). The source is a woman aged 18-30 years with alopecia areata. Some clones in this sample may be carry-over from other donors' samples.

The chain uses TRBV19 and TRBJ2-3; D uncertain. Germline V lookup: CDR1 LNHDA, CDR2 SQIVND (reference sequence). Trimming removed 7 bases at V and 2 bases at J, with 13 bases between. The CDR3 runs 14 residues. The CDR3 reads CASTARRSTDTQYF. Here the CDR3 DNA reads TGTGCCAGTACCGCCCGGAGATCCACAGATACGCAGTATTTT.

This chain connects TRBV20-1 to TRBJ1-4; possible D gene TRBD1, 5 bases. Germline CDR1 and CDR2: DFQATT and SNEGSKA (reference sequence). V lost 0 bases and J lost 10, with 21 bases in between. The CDR3 has 16 residues. CDR3 sequence reads: CSARDHLGQGGRKLFF. The CDR3 coding sequence is TGCAGTGCTAGAGATCATTTGGGCCAGGGCGGTAGAAAACTGTTTTTT.

V and J are TRBV7-3 and TRBJ2-2; 12 nucleotides align to TRBD2. Germline V gives CDR1 SGHTA, CDR2 FQGTGA. The CDR3 runs 18 residues. The junction had 9 bases not matched to a gene; V was cut back by 5 bases and J by 2 bases. The CDR3 reads CASSLPSSGGANTGELFF. The CDR3 nucleotides are TGTGCCAGCAGCCTACCCTCTAGCGGGGGGGCCAACACCGGGGAGCTGTTTTTT.

This clonotype was seen a few times. V and J are TRBV5-1 and TRBJ2-2; 10 bases map to TRBD1. Germline CDR1 reads SGHRS; CDR2 reads YFSETQ. This CDR3 is 16 amino acids long. Germline trimming cut 3 bases from V and 3 bases from J; bases unmatched to any gene: 5. The CDR3 sequence: CASSSGQGLDTGELFF. The CDR3 DNA reads as TGCGCCAGCAGCTCGGGACAGGGGTTGGACACCGGGGAGCTGTTTTTT.

The chain links TRBV20-1 to TRBJ1-5, with TRBD1 as a possible D gene (5 bases). V lost 3 bases and J lost 1, with 7 bases in between. The CDR3 spans 13 residues. CDR1 is DFQATT and CDR2 is SNEGSKA in the germline V gene (reference sequence). CDR3 DNA: TGCAGTGCTAGTCAGGGAAGCAATCAGCCCCAGCATTTT. Its translation is CSASQGSNQPQHF.

This clonotype has only one observation. The CDR3 region has the DNA TGTGCCAGCAGTGGGCCCAGGGAGGCTTCACCCCTCCACTTT. Protein sequence: CASSGPREASPLHF. V is TRBV2 and J is TRBJ1-6; D is possibly TRBD1 (5 bases). This CDR3 has 14 amino acids. Trimming pared 4 bases from V and 9 bases from J, leaving 13 bases between. Germline V gene data show CDR1 as SNHLY and CDR2 as FYNNEI.

The gene calls are TRBV4-3 and TRBJ1-4, with TRBD1 matching 9 bases. The CDR3 is 14 amino acids. CDR1 LGHNA and CDR2 YSLEER come from the germline V gene. V lost 6 bases to trimming and J lost 17 bases; unmatched junction nucleotides: 16. CDR3 in amino acids: CASSPGTGPDRIFF. The CDR3 DNA follows: TGCGCCAGCAGTCCCGGGACAGGGCCCGATCGGATATTTTTT.

The CDR3 DNA follows: TGTGCCAGCTCACCCATACCCAGGAACACTGAAGCTTTCTTT. Protein: CASSPIPRNTEAFF. This chain connects TRBV18 to TRBJ1-1; D remains unclear. This CDR3 spans 14 amino acids. From germline, CDR1 is KGHSH and CDR2 LQKENI. V lost 3 bases and J 1 base, leaving 9 bases between the germline ends. Looking up the rest from reference TRBV18 and TRBJ1-1 gives the full variable domain: NAGVMQNPRHLVRRRGQEARLRCSPMKGHSHVYWYRQLPEEGLKFMVYLQKENIIDESGMPKERFSAEFPKEGPSILRIQQVVRGDSAAYFCASSPIPRNTEAFFGQGTRLTVV.

This clonotype was recorded a few times. The gene calls are TRBV4-1 and TRBJ2-1; TRBD2 matches 8 bases. Germline values: CDR1 MGHRA, CDR2 YSYEKL. The CDR3 has 19 residues. Trimming cost V 0 bases and J 4 bases; bases outside gene matches: 14. The CDR3 is CASSQEEGGVAGSYNEQFF. CDR3 sequence (DNA): TGCGCCAGCAGCCAAGAAGAGGGGGGGGTAGCGGGGAGTTACAATGAGCAGTTCTTC.

The V call is TRBV7-2, the J call TRBJ2-3; D unclear. V lost 6 bases and J lost 5, with 15 bases in between. This CDR3 spans 14 amino acids. Germline lookup yields CDR1 SGHTA and CDR2 FQGNSA. CDR3 DNA: TGTGCCAGCAGGCCTGCCGCTCAACTAGATACGCAGTATTTT. Translated, it gives CASRPAAQLDTQYF.

This clonotype was observed a single time. V usage is TRBV5-1 and J usage is TRBJ2-7; D is unclear. The germline gives CDR1 SGHRS, CDR2 YFSETQ. Trimming removed 0 bases from V and 1 base from J, with 8 bases in between. CDR3 size: 14 residues. The CDR3, as DNA: TGCGCCAGCAGCTTGGTGGTGGATTCCTACGAGCAGTACTTC. Residues: CASSLVVDSYEQYF.

This clonotype has more than one count but fewer than ten. The chain is built from TRBV11-2 and TRBJ1-6; 8 positions agree with TRBD1. Germline V gene sequence: CDR1 SGHAT, CDR2 FQNNGV. Losses at the gene ends were 4 bases for V and 10 bases for J; bases not matched to a gene: 9. The CDR3 loop spans 15 amino acids. CDR3 DNA: TGTGCCAGCAGCTCGATCAGGGGGCCGGGGTCACCCCTCCACTTT. This encodes CASSSIRGPGSPLHF.

The V and J genes are TRBV18 and TRBJ2-7; TRBD2 is a possible D gene (5 bases). There are 14 residues in the CDR3. Germline CDR1 is KGHSH and CDR2 is LQKENI. The V end was cut by 1 base, the J end by 3 bases, with 10 bases between. CDR3 amino acids: CASSPRGPVYEQYF. The CDR3 nucleotides are TGTGCCAGCTCACCACGAGGGCCTGTCTACGAGCAGTACTTC.

This clonotype showed up just a few times. The chain joins TRBV9 to TRBJ2-3; tentatively, D is TRBD1 or TRBD2 (5 bases each). CDR1 SGDLS and CDR2 YYNGEE come from the germline V gene. Trimming shortened V by 3 bases and J by 4 bases, and 15 bases separated the two germline ends. The CDR3 is 15 residues long. CDR3 nucleotides: TGTGCCAGCAGCGCCCGGGACCTGGGCGCAGATACGCAGTATTTT. It encodes CASSARDLGADTQYF.

This clonotype was seen ten or more times. CDR3 sequence (DNA): TGCGCCAGCAGCCCAGGGTTTGGTCAGCCCCAGCATTTT. This codes for CASSPGFGQPQHF. J is TRBJ1-5 and V is TRBV4-3; possible D gene TRBD1, 5 bases. V was cut by 4 bases and J by 6 bases, with 10 bases left in between. This CDR3 has 13 residues. Germline CDR1 reads LGHNA; CDR2 reads YSLEER.

CDR3 loop: CSASRQSNEKLFF. The CDR3 DNA reads TGCAGTGCTAGCCGGCAGTCTAATGAAAAACTGTTTTTT. The chain employs TRBV20-1 and TRBJ1-4; D remains ambiguous. This CDR3 has 13 amino acids. V was shortened by 3 bases and J by 3 bases, with 8 bases between the two germline ends. The germline CDR1 and CDR2 sequences are DFQATT and SNEGSKA (reference sequence).

This clonotype was observed a few times. Here the CDR3 reads CASSSFGGNYEQYF. The CDR3 bases are TGTGCCAGCAGTTCGTTTGGAGGAAACTACGAGCAGTACTTC. The chain recombines TRBV27 with TRBJ2-7, with a tentative D call TRBD2 (5 bases). CDR3 length equals 14 residues. The V gene's germline CDR1 is MNHEY and CDR2 SMNVEV (reference sequence). V lost 4 bases, J lost 3 bases, and 13 bases lay in between.

The rearrangement joins TRBV4-3 to TRBJ1-1, with D hard to call. Germline V CDR1 and CDR2: LGHNA, YSLEER. This CDR3 spans 14 amino acids. V was clipped by 3 bases and J by 2 bases, with 10 bases between them. CDR3 region: CASSHGTSNTEAFF. CDR3 in DNA: TGCGCCAGCAGCCACGGAACAAGTAACACTGAAGCTTTCTTT.

The V gene is TRBV2, the J gene TRBJ2-1; 8 bases are shared with TRBD2. Trimming at V came to 0 bases and at J to 10 bases, leaving 8 bases not matched to a gene. Per germline, CDR1 SNHLY and CDR2 FYNNEI. The CDR3 is made up of 15 amino acids. The CDR3 spells CASSEARGATSEQFF. CDR3 nucleotides: TGTGCCAGCAGTGAAGCGCGGGGGGCCACAAGCGAGCAGTTCTTC.

The chain links TRBV12-3 or TRBV12-4 to TRBJ2-7; D is possibly TRBD2 (5 bases). This CDR3 spans 14 amino acids. Trimming stripped 0 bases from V and 6 bases from J, with 12 bases between. The CDR3 here is CASSLAGSAGEQYF. The CDR3 nucleotides are TGTGCCAGCAGTTTAGCCGGTTCGGCGGGCGAGCAGTACTTC.

The rearrangement links TRBV9 to TRBJ1-6; D might be TRBD1 (5 bases). The germline V gene encodes CDR1 SGDLS and CDR2 YYNGEE. V lost 1 base and J lost 7, with 12 bases in between. This CDR3 has 15 amino acids. The CDR3 is CASSVTGQGNSPLHF. The CDR3 coding sequence is TGTGCCAGCAGCGTAACTGGCCAGGGAAATTCACCCCTCCACTTT.

V usage is TRBV10-2 and J usage is TRBJ1-5; D not certain. Trimming pared 0 bases from V and 2 bases from J, leaving 8 bases between. Germline V gene data show CDR1 as WSHSY and CDR2 as SAAADI. CDR3 length: 15 amino acids. CDR3 loop: CASSESKAGNQPQHF. The CDR3 DNA follows: TGCGCCAGCAGTGAGTCGAAAGCGGGCAATCAGCCCCAGCATTTT.

This chain joins TRBV12-5 and TRBJ1-1; D not certain. Trimming cost V 7 bases and J 1 base, with 16 bases left between them. Germline V CDR1 and CDR2: LGHNT, FRNRAP. This CDR3 has 15 residues. CDR3 in amino acids: CASAQGGVGNTEAFF. The CDR3 DNA reads as TGTGCTAGTGCCCAAGGCGGGGTCGGGAACACTGAAGCTTTCTTT.

A word on this clonotype: The likely explanation is a read error, given a far larger clone one base away. V gene TRBV7-2 combines with J gene TRBJ2-5; D gene uncertain. Per the germline V gene, CDR1 is SGHTA and CDR2 is FQGNSA. Trimming took 1 base from V and 7 from J, leaving 4 bases between them. CDR3 length: 11 amino acids. CDR3 DNA: TGTGCCAGCAGCTTAGAAGGGACCCAGTACTTC. It codes for CASSLEGTQYF.

This clonotype was counted between two and nine times. J is TRBJ2-3 and V is TRBV9, with TRBD2 matching 7 bases. This CDR3 has 15 amino acids. The V and J ends lost 3 bases and 2 bases, in that order; junction bases with no gene match: 6. Germline V gene sequence: CDR1 SGDLS, CDR2 YYNGEE. The chain's CDR3 is CASSEGLLFTDTQYF. DNA for the CDR3: TGTGCCAGCAGCGAGGGACTACTTTTCACAGATACGCAGTATTTT.

The J gene is TRBJ1-5, the V gene TRBV4-1; D remains ambiguous. The CDR3 is 16 amino acids. The V gene's germline CDR1 is MGHRA and CDR2 YSYEKL. V lost 2 bases to trimming and J lost 1 base, with 12 bases between them. The CDR3 DNA reads TGCGCCAGCAGCCAAATCCGGGGAGGAAGCAATCAGCCCCAGCATTTT. It encodes CASSQIRGGSNQPQHF.